This TCR beta chain was recorded in a study of human T cells and chemical hapten exposure. Study-wide points: Counts of TCRs above 1 in 1000 frequency stayed unchanged with DPC sensitization.

The sample's time point: patch test 3, about 24 weeks after DPC sensitization. Treatment denoted: therapeutic diphenylcyclopropenone sensitization with weekly scalp DPC. Total RNA extraction was carried out from unfractionated whole blood. From the RACE reads, TCRdb called clonotypes with MiXCR, one entry per CDR3 protein. The repertoire holds more than 95,000 distinct CDR3 sequences, with 34% as singletons. This clonotype was counted between two and nine times. The antigen is not known. V lost 1 base, J lost 9 bases, and 5 bases stayed unmatched. The CDR3 runs to 16 residues. Per the germline V gene, CDR1 is SGHVS and CDR2 is FQNEAQ.

The source of this sequence is a man aged 35-49 years with alopecia areata. Some clones in this sample may be carry-over from other donors' samples. This material consisted of whole blood, taken in connection with sensitization to the hapten diphenylcyclopropenone (DPC). This chain links TRBV7-8 with TRBJ2-1; 14 nucleotides align to TRBD2. The CDR3 coding sequence is TGTGCCAGCAGCTTAGGTGGGACTAGCGGGAGAGTTGAGCAGTTCTTC. This sequence encodes CASSLGGTSGRVEQFF.